The rows below give T cell receptor beta chains drawn from one sample of a study of CD8 T cells in ankylosing spondylitis. TCRdb re-called the 5' RACE reads through MiXCR, storing one row per CDR3 protein. The top ten hold around 19% of the sample, which has under 850,000 distinct CDR3 sequences, 15% to 20% seen once. Specimen: blood, either unsorted or a sorted T cell fraction (not recorded which). The receptors were sampled from a male donor with ankylosing spondylitis. The CDR3 runs from the conserved cysteine through the conserved F or W.

14	TRBJ2-7	TRBV5-4	CASSLERFNGEQYF
14	TRBJ2-1	TRBV6-5	CASSYKAEVREQFF
13	TRBJ1-5	TRBV5-5	CASHEGGNQPQHF
12	TRBJ1-4	TRBV7-9	CASSFANEKLFF
16	TRBJ2-1	TRBV5-1	CASTYTLAGVLNEQFF
14	TRBJ2-5	TRBV4-2	CASSQGGSRETQYF
18	TRBJ2-6	TRBV11-1	CASSFPGTASSGANVLTF
16	TRBJ2-7	TRBV5-1	CASSLAPTDYTYEQYF
17	TRBJ2-1	TRBV24-1	CAASDPGASGRTNEQFF
14	TRBJ2-1	TRBV20-1	CSAEPGLDYNEQFF
15	TRBJ1-3	TRBV25-1	CASTQGWPSGNTIYF
15	TRBJ1-1	TRBV6-1	CASSWTGGYGTEAFF
15	TRBJ2-1	TRBV4-3	CASSQAGLVDDEQFF
14	TRBJ2-7	TRBV28	CASSSYVGAHEQYF
11	TRBJ2-7	TRBV3-1	CASSQSLEQYF
14	TRBJ2-5	TRBV5-1	CASSRSGGKETQYF
15	TRBJ1-6	TRBV6-5	CASSYLGQVGSPLHF
11	TRBJ2-2	TRBV10-1	CASSGRWELFF
17	TRBJ2-2	TRBV6-2/TRBV6-3	CASSPGLADHLTGELFF
17	TRBJ2-7	TRBV7-2	CASSDPVFVGGSYEQYF
15	TRBJ2-1	TRBV12-3/TRBV12-4	CASSPSVRTYNEQFF
18	TRBJ2-3	TRBV4-1	CASSQDWSGGLSTDTQYF
16	TRBJ1-6	TRBV12-3/TRBV12-4	CASRKTGAGWNSPLHF
14	TRBJ1-5	TRBV20-1	CSARRTGEEGPQHF
17	TRBJ2-1	TRBV14	CASSQGGTDLSYNEQFF
13	TRBJ1-2	TRBV5-1	CASSTGQEYGYTF
13	TRBJ2-7	TRBV27	CASRGTYSYEQYF
18	TRBJ2-3	TRBV5-1	CASSQPSGRGGLTDTQYF
17	TRBJ2-7	TRBV12-3/TRBV12-4	CASSQGLGQGVSYEQYF
15	TRBJ1-3	TRBV5-8	CASSFGTTSGNTIYF
13	TRBJ2-7	TRBV10-3	CAISEGVGEEQYF
15	TRBJ2-2	TRBV7-2	CASSPWDSITGELFF
13	TRBJ2-5	TRBV12-3/TRBV12-4	CASSRGPGETQYF
17	TRBJ2-2	TRBV4-1	CASSHLPGQTDTGELFF
15	TRBJ2-3	TRBV5-1	CASSLVAGRGDTQYF
13	TRBJ1-5	TRBV6-1	CASSPSAGEPQHF
17	TRBJ2-6	TRBV11-2	CASSPRDRESGANVLTF
14	TRBJ1-4	TRBV25-1	CASTAPIGVEKLFF
14	TRBJ1-2	TRBV12-3/TRBV12-4	CASSLAQGNYGYTF
14	TRBJ1-4	TRBV20-1	CSARVEGTGEKLFF
15	TRBJ2-1	TRBV12-3/TRBV12-4	CASSGRGRGDNEQFF
12	TRBJ2-3	TRBV28	CASSRRGSTQYF
14	TRBJ1-1	TRBV3-1	CASSQEALRGEAFF
13	TRBJ2-5	TRBV24-1	CATSDSSEETQYF
16	TRBJ2-5	TRBV5-1	CASSLETSGSDETQYF
15	TRBJ2-2	TRBV5-1	CASSNGGRDTGELFF
14	TRBJ1-4	TRBV20-1	CSARLGGFNEKLFF
15	TRBJ2-3	TRBV29-1	CSVKGTGDSADTQYF
15	TRBJ2-3	TRBV9	CASSVAATYTDTQYF
19	TRBJ2-7	TRBV11-1	CASSLEFIGGAYSPHEQYF
14	TRBJ2-5	TRBV12-3/TRBV12-4	CASTETGWQETQYF
16	TRBJ2-7	TRBV5-6	CASSLMIPQGSYEQYF
17	TRBJ2-3	TRBV11-2	CASSSAGTGDGTDTQYF
13	TRBJ1-3	TRBV5-1	CASTDGSGNTIYF
13	TRBJ1-2	TRBV10-3	CAISESQNYGYTF
15	TRBJ2-6	TRBV5-6	CASITDRAGANVLTF
14	TRBJ2-7	TRBV4-3	CASSQGVASYEQYF
16	TRBJ2-5	TRBV20-1	CSASGVANQPERTQYF
16	TRBJ2-2	TRBV5-8	CASSYTGGMGTGELFF